The present T cell receptor (beta chain) was sequenced within a study of Graves' ophthalmopathy and Graves' hyperthyroidism. This clonotype was seen many times. Amplification of TCR beta CDR3 regions used RNA transcripts. The workflow started with a first-round RT-PCR run with HTBI primers and then moved on to a second-round multiplex PCR. TCRdb used MiXCR to reprocess the multiplex PCR reads, holding one entry per CDR3 protein. The sample holds 150,000 or so distinct CDR3 sequences, about two fifths seen once. This CDR3 comprises 17 residues. J lost 5 bases, V lost 2 bases, and 12 bases had no gene match. Germline CDR1 and CDR2: SGHTA and FQGTGA.

The receptor comes from a man aged 30 to 39 with Graves' ophthalmopathy. The J gene is TRBJ2-5, the V gene TRBV7-3; 9 bases agree with TRBD2. Sequencing was performed on peripheral blood. CDR3 DNA: TGTGCCAGCAGCTTACCCCGCGGGAGGGCCGAGCCGGAGACCCAGTACTTC. As protein: CASSLPRGRAEPETQYF.